This TCR beta chain comes out of a study of T cell repertoires in cytomegalovirus infection. At the level of the study: The study used recently identified HLA-C-restricted and well-studied HLA-B-restricted CMV epitopes. Study results and caveats: Based on cumulative public TCR beta family frequency, carriers of CMV plus the relevant HLA were identified. In two of eight donors, the top clonotype was HLA-C-restricted CMV-specific.

Germline V gene sequence: CDR1 LNHDA, CDR2 SQIVND (reference sequence). The CDR3 has 15 residues. With 0 bases removed from V and 7 bases from J, the gap between germline ends came to 13 bases. This clonotype came up a few times. Its matching antigen is unknown. TCRdb reprocessed the reads with MiXCR, giving one entry per CDR3 protein. This table has 900,000 to 950,000 distinct CDR3 sequences, less than 35% appearing once. The TCR sequence derives from a human donor in good health (CMV status not recorded). Some clones in this sample may be carry-over from other donors' samples. Sequences were derived from cultured CD8+ T cells from PBMCs, sampled from culture after CMV antigen stimulation. The chain couples TRBV19 to TRBJ2-1; D perhaps matches TRBD1 (6 bases). CDR3 sequence reads: CASSIDQEGVNEQFF. DNA of the CDR3: TGTGCCAGTAGTATAGATCAAGAGGGGGTAAATGAGCAGTTCTTC.